The entry below gives a single T cell receptor (beta chain) sequence along with its context. The target antigen is unknown. Possible read error: a much larger clone is one base away. This sample is part of a study of molecular identifiers for immune sequencing clone quantification. Trimming removed 3 bases from V and 2 bases from J, with 7 bases in between. The CDR3 totals 13 residues. Germline CDR1 and CDR2: SEHNR and FQNEAQ (reference sequence). Findings and limits, study-wide: Detection of one spiked Jurkat cell's TCR RNA reportedly worked in 1 million or so naive cells.

One entry per CDR3 protein, called by TCRdb with MiXCR from the PCR reads. The sample holds approximately 630,000 distinct CDR3 sequences; about 25% are singletons and the top ten take 0.78%. The sample taken for sequencing was naive CD8+ T cells from blood, with Jurkat cell RNA spiked in. Specified subset: FACS-sorted CD8+CD4-CCR7+CD45RA+ naive T cells. The gene calls are TRBV7-9 and TRBJ1-1; TRBD1 might be the D (5 bases). The receptor comes from a human donor in good health. Some libraries in this study had Jurkat cell RNA spiked in. The CDR3, as DNA: TGTGCCAGCAGCTTTTGGGACAACACTGAAGCTTTCTTT. Amino acids: CASSFWDNTEAFF.